The clone carrying this T cell receptor beta chain was found once. Some clones are missing from TCRdb's copy, which holds only in-frame ones; the method was immunoSEQ multiplex PCR. The profile shows around 190,000 clones, about 92% of them singletons. The data stem from a study of control samples from healthy donors and cancer patients. The CDR3 has 13 residues. After removal of 5 bases from V and 3 bases from J, the junction contained 1 base not matched to a gene. The germline CDR1 and CDR2 sequences are SQVTM and ANQGSEA. The V and J genes are TRBV29-1 and TRBJ2-1; 10 bases fit TRBD2. Specimen: blood. The TCR was taken from a young man in good health. This chain's CDR3 is CSVWTSGYNEQFF. In DNA, the CDR3 is TGCAGCGTTTGGACTAGCGGCTACAATGAGCAGTTCTTC.